This TCR beta chain was observed in a study of control samples from healthy donors and cancer patients. Generated by immunoSEQ multiplex PCR, the TCRdb table keeps only in-frame clones and is missing some. The sample holds roughly 170,000 clones, around 88% seen once. The CDR3 spans 13 residues. Per the germline V gene, CDR1 is GTSNPN and CDR2 is SVGIG (reference sequence). With 8 bases clipped from V and 2 bases from J, the junction kept 5 bases outside the gene matches. The sample consisted of blood. The sequence was obtained from a woman in her 30s in good health. The rearrangement joins TRBV30 to TRBJ1-3, with 8 bases that match TRBD1. In DNA, the CDR3 is TGTGCCCGGCGGGACAGGCCTGGAAACACCATATATTTT. Protein: CARRDRPGNTIYF.